This T cell receptor beta chain was recorded in a study of cytomegalovirus exposure and HLA in healthy donors. On the study more broadly: Out of about 170 million T cells, an earlier analysis found about 120 million unique TCR beta sequences in total. Broader study findings: Reportedly, a later analysis found an Asian-associated ancestry cluster had fewer N-insertions than the roughly 670-donor mean.

The CDR3 covers 14 residues. Trimming cost V 0 bases and J 7 bases, with 14 bases left between them. Germline V CDR1 and CDR2: SGHRS, YFSETQ. Primers: 60 Vbeta forward and 13 Jbeta reverse. Profiled with immunoSEQ multiplex PCR; TCRdb holds only in-frame clones, not every one. The sample lists around 160,000 clones; over 60% were seen once. This clone was detected only a few times. As yet, its antigen is unknown. The receptor comes from a young woman in good health and CMV-seronegative. The sequenced sample consisted of PBMCs. The chain recombines TRBV5-1 with TRBJ2-7; perhaps TRBD2 as D (5 bases). The CDR3: CASSLAAGNSEQYF. CDR3 DNA: TGCGCCAGCAGCTTGGCCGCGGGCAATTCGGAGCAGTACTTC.